This T cell receptor beta chain was retrieved from a study of blood T cell repertoires in COVID-19. Authors' processing steps: Estimates of nucleated cell counts were drawn from the amplification of reference gene primers. Only in-frame clones appear in the TCRdb table, and some are missing; sequencing was by immunoSEQ multiplex PCR. Clone size and the V and J calls come from that table; the DNA yielded D and trimming. This sample has about 200,000 clones, with roughly 88% found just once. This CDR3 is 15 amino acids long. The V end was cut by 2 bases, the J end by 1 base, with 11 bases between. The germline CDR1 and CDR2 sequences are KGHSH and LQKENI.

Material for sequencing was peripheral blood. This rearrangement joins TRBV18 to TRBJ1-1; D is ambiguous. The clonotype was recovered from a human donor in a cohort sampled during active COVID-19. The CDR3 DNA is TGTGCCAGCTCACCAAGTACTCATCGGAACACTGAAGCTTTCTTT. Protein product: CASSPSTHRNTEAFF. The complete variable domain, with remaining parts taken from reference TRBV18 and TRBJ1-1, reads NAGVMQNPRHLVRRRGQEARLRCSPMKGHSHVYWYRQLPEEGLKFMVYLQKENIIDESGMPKERFSAEFPKEGPSILRIQQVVRGDSAAYFCASSPSTHRNTEAFFGQGTRLTVV.